This T cell receptor (beta chain) was identified in a study of tumor-infiltrating lymphocytes in oesophageal squamous cell carcinoma (dated by TCRdb to the mid-2010s). This clonotype was seen repeatedly, ten times or more. There is no known antigen for this receptor. A read error may explain this, as a much larger clone is one base away. The library was made by PCR. Sequencing took place on an Illumina HiSeq 2000. The public reads were reanalyzed by TCRdb: fastp trimming at Q25, MiXCR alignment, in-frame beta chains only. Identical CDR3 protein sequences are pooled into one entry, listed with their most common genes and DNA. Here the sample has about 20,000 distinct CDR3 sequences; around 40% occur a single time. The ten top clones hold roughly a fifth of the sample. Taken from cysteine to phenylalanine, the CDR3 has 16 residues. Only the CDR3 portion is preserved as DNA: 48 bases, with reading frame beginning at the first base. The trim is 5 bases for V and 7 bases for J, with a gap of 24 bases between the germline ends. The germline V gene (reference sequence) sets CDR1 to SEHNR and CDR2 to FQNEAQ.

The TCR originated in a male donor with esophageal squamous cell carcinoma. The V and J genes are TRBV7-9 and TRBJ2-7; D gene: possibly TRBD2, on 6 matching bases. The material sequenced was esophageal tumor tissue. This receptor has the CDR3 CASSPSWGETYNEQYF. The nucleotide sequence is given as TGTGCCAGCAGCCCTAGCTGGGGGGAAACCTACAATGAGCAGTACTTC.